This T cell receptor beta chain emerged from a study of blood T cells in healthy people across ages. Notes on the study in general: Possibly, changes in expanded clonotypes were confounded because donor CMV status was unknown. Relative to aged donors, long-lived donors carried more naive CD4+ cells and displayed higher diversity. The diversity estimates, figures obtained from one million T cells, were considered underestimates.

Then a second PCR, running roughly 7 to 11 cycles, was carried out with a sample-barcoded 5' primer and a J-beta primer mix. TCRdb re-called the 5' RACE reads through MiXCR, storing one row per CDR3 protein. The sample comprises 1.5 million to 2 million distinct CDR3 sequences, less than 50% of which are singletons, and 2% to 2.5% rests with the top ten. Healthy Caucasians from Russia aged about 6 to 90 served as donors. Trimming removed 7 bases from V and 2 bases from J; junction bases left unmatched: 8. The CDR3 has 13 amino acids. Germline-derived CDR1 and CDR2 are DFQATT and SNEGSKA (reference sequence). With respect to this clonotype: Antigen unknown.

V is TRBV20-1 and J is TRBJ2-7; TRBD1 aligns across 7 bases. The specimen was blood. The origin of this receptor is a woman in her forties in good health. CDR3 loop: CSVARQGTYEQYF. The DNA for the CDR3 is TGCAGTGTCGCGAGACAGGGAACCTACGAGCAGTACTTC.